This TCR beta chain was sequenced during a study of T cell responses to AZD1222 COVID-19 vaccine. CDR3 length: 16 residues. Germline CDR1 is LNHDA and CDR2 is SQIVND (reference sequence). Trimming cost V 4 bases and J 5 bases; bases outside gene matches: 9. Libraries were prepared by immunoSEQ multiplex PCR; TCRdb keeps only in-frame clonotypes and omits some of them. The repertoire has under 170,000 clones, more than 80% of them found once; the top ten carry about 3.3%. Points from the study as a whole: The study sampled repertoires only after the peak T cell response. Spike-specific TCR breadth and depth rose after two AZD1222 doses. Seropositive AZD1222 recipients at baseline numbered only five or six.

Notes on this clone: Its target is not known.

The chain uses TRBV19 and TRBJ2-2; 8 positions agree with TRBD1. The receptor's source is an adult who received the AZD1222 COVID-19 vaccine. The specimen comprised peripheral blood, sampled 28 days after the second AZD1222 dose. This CDR3 reads CASSTDWTGRTGELFF. As DNA, the CDR3 is TGTGCCAGTAGTACCGACTGGACAGGGAGGACCGGGGAGCTGTTTTTT.